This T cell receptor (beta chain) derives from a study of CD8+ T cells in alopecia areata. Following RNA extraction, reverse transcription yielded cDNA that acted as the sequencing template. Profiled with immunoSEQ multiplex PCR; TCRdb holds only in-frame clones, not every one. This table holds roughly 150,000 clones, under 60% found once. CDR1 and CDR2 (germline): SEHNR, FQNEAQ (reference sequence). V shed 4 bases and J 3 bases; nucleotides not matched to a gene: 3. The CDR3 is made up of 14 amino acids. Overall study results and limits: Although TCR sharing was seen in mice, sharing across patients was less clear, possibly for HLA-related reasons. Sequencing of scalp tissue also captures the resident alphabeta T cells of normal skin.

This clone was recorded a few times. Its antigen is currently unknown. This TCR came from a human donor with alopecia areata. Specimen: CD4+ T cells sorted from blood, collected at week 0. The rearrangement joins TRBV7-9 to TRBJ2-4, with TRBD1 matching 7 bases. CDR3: CASSSYRGKNIQYF. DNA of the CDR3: TGTGCCAGCAGCTCATACAGGGGCAAAAACATTCAGTACTTC.